This T cell receptor beta chain was found in a study of blood T cell repertoires in COVID-19. V dropped 8 bases and J dropped 4; count of bases not matched to a gene: 2. Germline V gene data show CDR1 as MNHNY and CDR2 as SVGAGI (reference sequence). The CDR3 sequence is 11 residues long. Measured with immunoSEQ multiplex PCR; TCRdb has only the in-frame clones, and not every one. The table includes a few hundred thousand clones, roughly four fifths detected once. The sample consisted of peripheral blood. The V gene is TRBV6-6, the J gene TRBJ2-7; 7 nucleotides line up with TRBD2. This clonotype was sampled from a young man who had recovered from COVID-19. As DNA, the CDR3 is TGTGCCAGCGGGGAGGGATACGAGCAGTACGTC. As protein: CASGEGYEQYV.